A single T cell receptor beta chain is shown here with its context. TCRdb's copy holds only in-frame clones and misses some; the assay was immunoSEQ multiplex PCR. The profile shows about 190,000 clones, almost 80% of them singletons. This specimen comes from a study of blood T cell repertoires in COVID-19. Study background: Some COVID-19 samples were acute and others convalescent; all came from the United States, Italy and Spain. From T cells, B-cell-depleted T cells, or PBMCs came the material, which was cDNA or gDNA.

This CDR3 has 11 amino acids. Per the germline V gene, CDR1 is MNHEY and CDR2 is SVGAGI. V lost 4 bases and J lost 5, with 6 bases in between. The sample consisted of peripheral blood. The genes are TRBV6-5 and TRBJ2-7, with D hard to call. The receptor's source is a man between 60 and 75 years old with active or convalescent COVID-19. CDR3 in DNA: TGTGCCAGCAGTTTTCAGGACGAGCAGTACTTC. The encoded protein is CASSFQDEQYF.